Here is one T cell receptor beta chain with its context. The antigen remains undetermined. Sequenced by immunoSEQ multiplex PCR; TCRdb stores in-frame clones only, minus some. The top ten hold about 7.5% of the sample, which has more than 85,000 clones, about 89% seen once. V was cut by 1 base and J by 7 bases, with 11 bases left in between. The CDR3 runs to 13 residues. Germline V gene lookup returns CDR1 LGHDT and CDR2 YNNKEL (reference sequence). This sample is drawn from a study of T cell responses to AZD1222 COVID-19 vaccine. Study-wide findings and caveats: Sampled repertoires all dated from after the peak T cell response.

The chain is built from TRBV3-1 (or the pseudogene TRBV3-2) and TRBJ2-7; the D gene is possibly TRBD2 (6 bases). The sample was peripheral blood, taken on day 0 of AZD1222 vaccination. The sequence was obtained from an adult in good health. The CDR3 DNA follows: TGTGCCAGCAGCCAAGGTGGCGCGGGGGAGCAGTACTTC. Amino acid sequence: CASSQGGAGEQYF.